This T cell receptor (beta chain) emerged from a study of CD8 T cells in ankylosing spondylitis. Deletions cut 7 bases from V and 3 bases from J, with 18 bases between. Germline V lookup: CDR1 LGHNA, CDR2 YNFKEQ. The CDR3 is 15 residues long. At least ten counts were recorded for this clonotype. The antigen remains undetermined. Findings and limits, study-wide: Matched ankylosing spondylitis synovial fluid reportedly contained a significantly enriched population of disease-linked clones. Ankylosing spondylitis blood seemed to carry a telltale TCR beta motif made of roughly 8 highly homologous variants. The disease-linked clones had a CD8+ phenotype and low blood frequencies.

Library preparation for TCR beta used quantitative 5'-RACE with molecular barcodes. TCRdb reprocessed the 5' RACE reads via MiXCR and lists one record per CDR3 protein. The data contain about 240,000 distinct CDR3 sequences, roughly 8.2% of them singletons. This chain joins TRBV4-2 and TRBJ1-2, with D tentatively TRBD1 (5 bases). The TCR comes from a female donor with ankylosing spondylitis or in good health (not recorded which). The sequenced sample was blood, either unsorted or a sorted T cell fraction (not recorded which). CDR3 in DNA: TGTGCCAGCACCGACTGGGGGGTGATGGACTATGGCTACACCTTC. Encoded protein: CASTDWGVMDYGYTF.